Listed here is a single T cell receptor (beta chain). The antigen remains undetermined. One base away lies a much larger clone, so this may be a sequencing read error. This specimen belongs to a study of CD8 T cells in ankylosing spondylitis. Findings and caveats of the study: There was reportedly significant enrichment of clones that were disease-linked in matched ankylosing spondylitis synovial fluid. Earlier work had already found some motif variants in reactive arthritis synovial fluid and blood. One TCR beta motif, made up of roughly 8 highly homologous variants, appeared characteristic of ankylosing spondylitis blood.

This CDR3 region has 13 residues. Germline V gene data show CDR1 as SQVTM and CDR2 as ANQGSEA. V was pared by 2 bases and J by 0 bases, with 4 bases between. Library preparation for TCR beta used quantitative 5'-RACE with molecular barcodes. One entry per CDR3 protein, called by TCRdb with MiXCR from the 5' RACE reads. The repertoire consists of 160,000 or so distinct CDR3 sequences, with roughly 10% occurring once and the leading ten covering about 15%. The clonotype was recovered from a female donor with ankylosing spondylitis or in good health (not recorded which). The V call is TRBV29-1, the J call TRBJ2-2; no clear D. Sequencing input: blood, either unsorted or a sorted T cell fraction (not recorded which). Here the CDR3 reads CSVEKPNTGELFF. Here the CDR3 DNA reads TGCAGCGTTGAAAAGCCGAACACCGGGGAGCTGTTTTTT.